A single sample gave rise to the 9 T cell receptor beta chains below, sequenced in a study of blood T cell repertoires in COVID-19 (dated by TCRdb to the early 2020s). The library was made by the immunoSEQ multiplex PCR assay. TCRdb stores this immuneACCESS table with in-frame sequences only. Part of the clones is absent; in the studies checked, under half of the shortfall reflects unresolved V genes, and no reason is known for the rest. Within this sample are approximately 180,000 clones, with approximately 83% of them counted one time only. 6.5% to 8.5% of the sample is held by the ten biggest clonotypes. The sample comprised peripheral blood. These receptors came from a woman in her forties with COVID-19, enrolled during active disease.

The J gene is TRBJ1-2, the V gene TRBV19, with 9 bases aligning to TRBD1. V lost 6 bases, J lost 8 bases, and 4 bases stayed unmatched. The CDR3 extends over 12 amino acids. Per the germline V gene, CDR1 is LNHDA and CDR2 is SQIVND (reference sequence). The CDR3 DNA reads TGTGCCAGTAGCGGACAGGGGAGCGGCTACACCTTC. Residues: CASSGQGSGYTF.

The gene calls are TRBV29-1 and TRBJ1-1, with 10 bases fitting TRBD1. V lost 6 bases, J lost 1 base, and 5 bases stayed unmatched. This CDR3 is 14 amino acids long. Germline values: CDR1 SQVTM, CDR2 ANQGSEA. This CDR3 reads CSVKRTGGNTEAFF. As DNA, the CDR3 is TGCAGCGTGAAAAGGACAGGGGGGAACACTGAAGCTTTCTTT.

The chain combines TRBV4-1 with TRBJ2-7; D is uncertain. The germline CDR1 and CDR2 sequences are MGHRA and YSYEKL. This CDR3 is 13 amino acids long. V dropped 1 base and J dropped 4 bases, with 8 bases sitting between them. The CDR3: CASSQGLRYEQYF. The CDR3 bases are TGCGCCAGCAGCCAAGGACTTCGATACGAGCAGTACTTC.

A remark on this clone: The same CDR3 can be traced to other DNA sequences in this sample. V is TRBV19 and J is TRBJ1-5, with a weak D call TRBD1 (5 bases). Trimming took off 4 bases at V and 0 bases at J, with 10 bases between the two ends. The CDR3 has 15 residues. Germline V gene sequence: CDR1 LNHDA, CDR2 SQIVND (reference sequence). The CDR3 DNA is TGTGCCAGTAGTAGATCCAGGGATAGCAATCAGCCCCAGCATTTT. This encodes CASSRSRDSNQPQHF.

The V call is TRBV20-1, the J call TRBJ1-5; perhaps TRBD1 as D (5 bases). The CDR3 loop spans 11 amino acids. Germline lookup yields CDR1 DFQATT and CDR2 SNEGSKA (reference sequence). CDR3 region: CSGGGPGPQHF. In DNA form, the CDR3 reads TGCAGCGGGGGGGGTCCTGGGCCCCAGCATTTT.

The chain combines TRBV29-1 with TRBJ2-4, with D possibly being TRBD1 (6 bases). CDR3 length: 15 residues. The germline CDR1 and CDR2 sequences are SQVTM and ANQGSEA. V shed 4 bases and J shed 4 bases, with 17 bases lying between them. The CDR3, as DNA: TGCAGCGTTGGGGCCCCGTTGGGGACAAAAAACATTCAGTACTTC. This codes for CSVGAPLGTKNIQYF.

This chain connects TRBV19 to TRBJ2-1, with D uncertain. The CDR3 extends over 13 amino acids. The germline V gene has CDR1 LNHDA and CDR2 SQIVND (reference sequence). V lost 1 base and J lost 8, with 9 bases in between. The CDR3 sequence: CASSIAQLYEQFF. The CDR3 region has the DNA TGTGCCAGTAGTATAGCACAGCTATATGAGCAGTTCTTC. Full variable domain (missing parts from reference TRBV19 and TRBJ2-1): DGGITQSPKYLFRKEGQNVTLSCEQNLNHDAMYWYRQDPGQGLRLIYYSQIVNDFQKGDIAEGYSVSREKKESFPLTVTSAQKNPTAFYLCASSIAQLYEQFFGPGTRLTVL.

The chain carries TRBV10-2 and TRBJ2-7, with 8 bases matching TRBD2. This CDR3 spans 13 amino acids. In germline, CDR1 is WSHSY, CDR2 SAAADI. V dropped 5 bases and J dropped 5; count of bases not matched to a gene: 5. CDR3 loop: CASSPGLAHEQYF. The DNA for the CDR3 is TGCGCCAGCAGTCCAGGACTAGCCCACGAGCAGTACTTC.

The V call is TRBV19, the J call TRBJ1-4; a weak D match, TRBD1 (6 bases). Germline V CDR1 and CDR2: LNHDA, SQIVND (reference sequence). There are 16 residues in the CDR3. V lost 3 bases, J lost 5 bases, and 16 bases lay in between. CDR3: CASSIRGARRNEKLFF. The CDR3 bases are TGTGCCAGTAGTATCCGGGGGGCAAGAAGAAATGAAAAACTGTTTTTT.